A single sample gave rise to the 25 T cell receptor beta chains below, sequenced in a study of T cell changes during pregnancy in multiple sclerosis. Only in-frame clones appear in the TCRdb table, and some are missing; sequencing was by immunoSEQ multiplex PCR. The sample consists of 64,000 or so clones, around 96% of them appearing once. Sequenced here: CD8+ T cells from peripheral blood mononuclear cells, sampled after pregnancy. These receptors originate from a female donor with multiple sclerosis, enrolled in a pregnancy study.

V usage is TRBV29-1 and J usage is TRBJ2-7, with 7 positions matching TRBD2. The CDR3 contains 13 residues. Germline V gene sequence: CDR1 SQVTM, CDR2 ANQGSEA. V lost 2 bases to trimming and J lost 2 bases; unmatched junction nucleotides: 3. The CDR3 region has the DNA TGCAGCGTTGAACTAGCGGAAACCTACGAGCAGTACTTC. It encodes CSVELAETYEQYF.

This rearrangement joins TRBV19 to TRBJ1-2, with 7 positions matching TRBD1. The trim removed 6 bases at V and 4 bases at J, leaving 8 bases unmatched. The CDR3 covers 14 residues. Germline V lookup: CDR1 LNHDA, CDR2 SQIVND (reference sequence). This chain's CDR3 is CASSLTGPVYGYTF. As DNA, the CDR3 is TGTGCCAGTAGCCTGACAGGGCCCGTCTATGGCTACACCTTC. Variable domain in full (rest from reference TRBV19 and TRBJ1-2): DGGITQSPKYLFRKEGQNVTLSCEQNLNHDAMYWYRQDPGQGLRLIYYSQIVNDFQKGDIAEGYSVSREKKESFPLTVTSAQKNPTAFYLCASSLTGPVYGYTFGSGTRLTVV.

The gene calls are TRBV6-1 and TRBJ1-5, with D possibly matching TRBD1 (5 bases). V lost 6 bases to trimming and J lost 0 bases, with 12 bases between them. Per germline, CDR1 MNHNS and CDR2 SASEGT. The CDR3 length is 15 residues. CDR3 nucleotide sequence: TGTGCCAGCAGACTCGACAGATATAGCAATCAGCCCCAGCATTTT. This codes for CASRLDRYSNQPQHF.

The rearrangement joins TRBV7-9 to TRBJ2-3, with 9 bases fitting TRBD1. CDR1 and CDR2 from the germline V gene are SEHNR and FQNEAQ (reference sequence). The CDR3 loop spans 16 amino acids. The junction had 7 bases not matched to a gene; V was cut back by 6 bases and J by 0 bases. CDR3 coding DNA: TGTGCCAGCAGAACCACAGGGGGCCCTAGCACAGATACGCAGTATTTT. Amino acids: CASRTTGGPSTDTQYF.

V usage is TRBV6-5 and J usage is TRBJ2-3; TRBD2 is a possible D gene (6 bases). The CDR3 totals 13 residues. V was cut by 2 bases and J by 6 bases, with 9 bases left in between. Germline CDR1 and CDR2: MNHEY and SVGAGI. The DNA of the CDR3 is TGTGCCAGCAGTTACGGAGGGGCCGATACGCAGTATTTT. It yields the protein CASSYGGADTQYF.

The chain has TRBV5-4 and TRBJ2-1; D uncertain. The CDR3 sequence is 12 residues long. Germline CDR1 and CDR2: SGHNT and YYREEE (reference sequence). V dropped 4 bases and J dropped 4 bases, with 6 bases sitting between them. The CDR3: CASSPKYNEQFF. CDR3 in DNA: TGTGCCAGCAGCCCTAAATACAATGAGCAGTTCTTC. Complete variable domain (other parts from reference TRBV5-4 and TRBJ2-1): ETGVTQSPTHLIKTRGQQVTLRCSSQSGHNTVSWYQQALGQGPQFIFQYYREEENGRGNFPPRFSGLQFPNYSSELNVNALELDDSALYLCASSPKYNEQFFGPGTRLTVL.

In regard to this clone: This CDR3 is also generated by other DNA sequences in the sample. The chain is built from TRBV29-1 and TRBJ1-1; D is uncertain. CDR1 is SQVTM, CDR2 ANQGSEA, per germline. The CDR3 loop spans 15 amino acids. V dropped 3 bases and J dropped 5 bases, with 19 bases sitting between them. CDR3 coding DNA: TGCAGCGTTGATCCGTCGACACCCTGGAATACTGAAGCTTTCTTT. It is translated as CSVDPSTPWNTEAFF. The entire variable domain, with the rest obtained from reference TRBV29-1 and TRBJ1-1, is as follows: SAVISQKPSRDICQRGTSLTIQCQVDSQVTMMFWYRQQPGQSLTLIATANQGSEATYESGFVIDKFPISRPNLTFSTLTVSNMSPEDSSIYLCSVDPSTPWNTEAFFGQGTRLTVV.

The chain employs TRBV5-4 and TRBJ1-1; D possibly corresponds to TRBD1 (6 bases). V gave up 2 bases and J gave up 3 bases, with 14 bases separating them. Germline CDR1 SGHNT, CDR2 YYREEE (reference sequence). There are 15 residues in the CDR3. The CDR3 here is CASSLYNREDTEAFF. CDR3 bases: TGTGCCAGCAGCTTATACAACAGGGAAGACACTGAAGCTTTCTTT.

This clone was found once. The chain recombines TRBV6-1 with TRBJ1-2; 8 bases are a match to TRBD1. Germline assignment: CDR1 MNHNS and CDR2 SASEGT. J gave up 4 bases and V 0 bases, and 4 bases lay outside the gene matches. This CDR3 is 15 amino acids long. The CDR3 reads CASSEAETGAYGYTF. For the CDR3, the DNA is TGTGCCAGCAGTGAAGCGGAGACAGGGGCCTATGGCTACACCTTC.

The genes are TRBV9 and TRBJ2-3; 9 positions agree with TRBD1. This CDR3 has 14 residues. Germline values: CDR1 SGDLS, CDR2 YYNGEE. Trimming cost V 4 bases and J 5 bases; bases outside gene matches: 5. The DNA of the CDR3 is TGTGCCAGCAGCAGAGGGACAGGGTTAGATACGCAGTATTTT. It specifies CASSRGTGLDTQYF. Full variable domain (outside the CDR3, taken from reference TRBV9 and TRBJ2-3): DSGVTQTPKHLITATGQRVTLRCSPRSGDLSVYWYQQSLDQGLQFLIQYYNGEERAKGNILERFSAQQFPDLHSELNLSSLELGDSALYFCASSRGTGLDTQYFGPGTRLTVL.

Here the CDR3 DNA reads TGCGCCAGCAGCTTGGCCGTCGGGGTAGACCCTGAAGCTTTCTTT. This encodes CASSLAVGVDPEAFF. V and J are TRBV5-1 and TRBJ1-1; D not certain. Germline assignment: CDR1 SGHRS and CDR2 YFSETQ. The CDR3 is 15 amino acids. V shed 0 bases and J shed 6 bases, with 15 bases lying between them.

The V gene is TRBV6-5, the J gene TRBJ2-2, with D unresolved. CDR1 MNHEY and CDR2 SVGAGI come from the germline V gene. V dropped 5 bases and J dropped 1 base, with 8 bases sitting between them. The CDR3 contains 14 residues. The CDR3 is CASSPTGNTGELFF. CDR3 bases: TGTGCCAGCAGTCCGACGGGGAACACCGGGGAGCTGTTTTTT.

The V call is TRBV7-9, the J call TRBJ2-1; TRBD2 agrees at 7 bases. Germline V CDR1 and CDR2: SEHNR, FQNEAQ (reference sequence). Germline trimming cut 5 bases from V and 0 bases from J; bases unmatched to any gene: 1. This CDR3 contains 14 residues. CDR3 amino acids: CASSPSGSYNEQFF. The CDR3 DNA is TGTGCCAGCAGCCCTAGCGGCTCCTACAATGAGCAGTTCTTC.

The chain uses TRBV29-1 and TRBJ2-1; D is undetermined. This CDR3 contains 10 residues. V lost 3 bases, J lost 9 bases, and 6 bases lay in between. Germline lookup yields CDR1 SQVTM and CDR2 ANQGSEA. CDR3 protein: CSVEVSEQFF. The CDR3 DNA follows: TGCAGCGTTGAGGTTAGTGAGCAGTTCTTC.

This sequence joins TRBV19 and TRBJ2-7; D is perhaps TRBD1 (6 bases). Germline loops: CDR1 LNHDA, CDR2 SQIVND (reference sequence). This CDR3 has 15 residues. Trimming removed 3 bases from V and 2 bases from J, with 14 bases in between. CDR3 protein: CASSISTGHTYEQYF. The CDR3 coding sequence is TGTGCCAGTAGTATCTCCACGGGACACACCTACGAGCAGTACTTC.

The chain employs TRBV19 and TRBJ1-1, with D tentatively TRBD1 (6 bases). The CDR3 length is 14 residues. Trimming left V 9 bases short and J 2 bases short, with 16 bases between. CDR1 and CDR2 from the germline V gene are LNHDA and SQIVND (reference sequence). DNA for the CDR3: TGTGCCAGCTGCAAAGGACAGACCAACACTGAAGCTTTCTTT. Translated, it gives CASCKGQTNTEAFF.

The chain has TRBV7-9 and TRBJ2-1, with 7 bases that match TRBD2. The CDR3 covers 17 residues. With 6 bases clipped from V and 2 bases from J, the junction kept 13 bases outside the gene matches. Germline V gives CDR1 SEHNR, CDR2 FQNEAQ (reference sequence). The CDR3, as DNA: TGTGCCAGCAGACAACTAGTTGGGAGGGCCCCCTACAATGAGCAGTTCTTC. Protein: CASRQLVGRAPYNEQFF.

The V gene is TRBV7-3, the J gene TRBJ2-2; D gene uncertain. The CDR3 totals 15 residues. V was trimmed by 5 bases and J by 0 bases, leaving 10 bases between them. The V gene's germline CDR1 is SGHTA and CDR2 FQGTGA. In DNA, the CDR3 is TGTGCCAGCAGCCCCCAGGCCGCGAACACCGGGGAGCTGTTTTTT. It is translated as CASSPQAANTGELFF.

The V gene is TRBV5-4, the J gene TRBJ1-5; D unclear. This CDR3 has 14 amino acids. The V end was cut by 2 bases, the J end by 4 bases, with 10 bases between. The germline gives CDR1 SGHNT, CDR2 YYREEE (reference sequence). The chain's CDR3 is CASSLRGSNQPQHF. CDR3 in DNA: TGTGCCAGCAGCTTAAGAGGGAGTAATCAGCCCCAGCATTTT.

The chain links TRBV4-1 to TRBJ2-2, with a tentative D call TRBD1 (5 bases). Per germline, CDR1 MGHRA and CDR2 YSYEKL. V lost 1 base, J lost 8 bases, and 11 bases lay in between. The CDR3 loop spans 14 amino acids. CDR3 amino acids: CASSQVRQSGELFF. The CDR3 DNA sequence: TGCGCCAGCAGCCAAGTGAGACAGTCTGGGGAGCTGTTTTTT.

The genes are TRBV5-1 and TRBJ1-1; 8 bases match TRBD1. J was trimmed by 8 bases and V by 0 bases; bases with no gene match: 3. The CDR3 loop spans 13 amino acids. Looked up from germline, CDR1 is SGHRS and CDR2 is YFSETQ. CDR3 residues: CASSLGTGTEAFF. CDR3 in DNA: TGCGCCAGCAGCTTGGGGACAGGGACCGAAGCTTTCTTT.

V and J are TRBV5-6 and TRBJ1-5; 8 bases align to TRBD1. The CDR3 is made up of 14 amino acids. V lost 3 bases and J lost 4; bases outside the gene matches: 3. Germline assignment: CDR1 SGHDT and CDR2 YYEEEE. The CDR3 DNA sequence: TGTGCCAGCAGCTCCGGACAGGGTAATCAGCCCCAGCATTTT. This sequence encodes CASSSGQGNQPQHF. The full variable domain, completed using reference TRBV5-6 and TRBJ1-5, is DAGVTQSPTHLIKTRGQQVTLRCSPKSGHDTVSWYQQALGQGPQFIFQYYEEEERQRGNFPDRFSGHQFPNYSSELNVNALLLGDSALYLCASSSGQGNQPQHFGDGTRLSIL.

The chain joins TRBV7-8 to TRBJ1-5; no definite D call. Trimming removed 5 bases from V and 0 bases from J, with 14 bases in between. Germline CDR1 is SGHVS and CDR2 is FQNEAQ. The CDR3 has 16 amino acids. CDR3 sequence: CASSPDTSYSNQPQHF. CDR3 bases: TGTGCCAGCAGCCCAGATACCTCTTATAGCAATCAGCCCCAGCATTTT.

Here the CDR3 reads CASSPAQPTGAYEQYF. CDR3 DNA sequence: TGTGCCAGCAGCCCCGCCCAACCCACAGGGGCCTACGAGCAGTACTTC. The chain is built from TRBV7-9 and TRBJ2-7; 7 bases fit TRBD1. CDR1 is SEHNR, CDR2 FQNEAQ, per germline (reference sequence). V lost 5 bases and J lost 2; bases outside the gene matches: 12. The CDR3 sequence is 16 residues long.

The chain couples TRBV7-9 to TRBJ2-5, with unresolved D. TRBJ2-7 explains the end of the DNA better; the J call may be wrong. The CDR3 covers 13 residues. Germline V gene lookup returns CDR1 SEHNR and CDR2 FQNEAQ (reference sequence). The DNA of the CDR3 is TGTGCCAGCAGTCCAGGTAATACCTACGAGCAGTACTTC. It encodes CASSPGNTYEQYF.